This T cell receptor (beta chain) was sequenced for a study of cytomegalovirus exposure and HLA in healthy donors. Amplification used 60 Vbeta primers and 13 Jbeta primers. The repertoire was sequenced with immunoSEQ multiplex PCR; TCRdb's copy has only in-frame clones and lacks some. Across around 50,000 clones, the top ten clones capture 9% to 15% of the sample. About this clone itself: What it binds is unknown.

Study results and limitations: In all likelihood, a cluster of highly shared sequence variants was a sequencing artifact. Later analysis identified about 17,000 TCR beta sequences associated with HLA alleles, using a false discovery rate threshold of 0.05. It was reported in a later analysis that an Asian-associated ancestry cluster showed fewer N-insertions than the approximately 700-donor mean.

V lost 4 bases and J 1 base, leaving 15 bases between the germline ends. CDR3 length: 16 amino acids. The germline V gene has CDR1 SGHDT and CDR2 YYEEEE. The TCR comes from a woman in her twenties or thirties in good health and CMV-seropositive. What was sequenced was PBMCs. The chain couples TRBV5-6 to TRBJ1-3; weak D call: TRBD1 (5 bases). The CDR3, as DNA: TGTGCCAGCAGCCCGGGCTGGGGGACTTCTGGAAACACCATATATTTT. Amino acids: CASSPGWGTSGNTIYF.